Listed below are T cell receptor beta chains from one sample, sequenced in a study of technical replicates of blood from a few donors. TCRdb's copy holds only in-frame clones and misses some; the assay was immunoSEQ multiplex PCR. The sample holds more than 75,000 clones, roughly 92% seen once. Sequencing was done on a sample of T cells isolated from PBMCs. These receptors were collected from a human donor in good health. Both conserved end residues are part of each CDR3. D genes are given only for firm matches. Size tells how often a clone was seen (once, few, many) or the class of an expanded clone, and some rows leave it out.

d_call	j_call	clone_size	v_call	cdr3_nt	cdr3_aa
NA	TRBJ2-5	NA	TRBV27	TGTGCCAGCAGTCAAAAACCCTCCAGAGAGACCCAGTACTTC	CASSQKPSRETQYF
NA	TRBJ2-7	once	TRBV5-5	TGTGCCAGCAGCTTTTTAGGACAGAGCTCCTACGAGCAGTACTTC	CASSFLGQSSYEQYF
NA	TRBJ1-1	NA	TRBV10-1	TGCGCCAGCAGTCCAGCAGGGGAGAACACTGAAGCTTTCTTT	CASSPAGENTEAFF
TRBD1	TRBJ1-5	NA	TRBV19	TGTGCCAGTAAGTGGGACAGTTCTACGTATAGCAATCAGCCCCAGCATTTT	CASKWDSSTYSNQPQHF
NA	TRBJ2-7	NA	TRBV5-1	TGCGCCAGCAGCTTGTCCGCCACGAGCTCCTACGAGCAGTACTTC	CASSLSATSSYEQYF
TRBD2	TRBJ2-6	NA	TRBV9	TGTGCCAGTGGGACTAGCGGCCGCCGGATATCTGGGGCCAACGTCCTGACTTTC	CASGTSGRRISGANVLTF
TRBD2	TRBJ2-1	NA	TRBV28	TGTGCCAGCAGTCTAGCGGGAGGCGCCTACAATGAGCAGTTCTTC	CASSLAGGAYNEQFF
TRBD1	TRBJ1-4	NA	TRBV28	TGTGCCAGCAGACCAGCGGGACAGGGTTGGACTAATGAAAAACTGTTTTTT	CASRPAGQGWTNEKLFF
NA	TRBJ2-3	NA	TRBV5-1	TGCGCCAGCAGCTTCGGACAGCTCTGGACAGATACGCAGTATTTT	CASSFGQLWTDTQYF
NA	TRBJ2-1	once	TRBV7-9	TGTGCCAGCAGCTTAGGAAGTAGGGGGAGGGCCTTCTCCTACAATGAGCAGTTCTTC	CASSLGSRGRAFSYNEQFF
TRBD2	TRBJ2-6	NA	TRBV7-9	TGTGCCATCCCTCTAAGCGGGGGGCGACCTGGGGCCAACGTCCTGACTTTC	CAIPLSGGRPGANVLTF
TRBD1	TRBJ2-5	NA	TRBV6-1	TGTGCCAGCAGTGACCGGACAGGGCCAGAGACCCAGTACTTC	CASSDRTGPETQYF
TRBD1	TRBJ2-3	NA	TRBV28	TGTGCCAGCAGTTTATTAGTTCAGGGGGTTAGCACAGGTACGCAGTATTTT	CASSLLVQGVSTGTQYF
TRBD2	TRBJ2-1	NA	TRBV13	TGTGCCAGCAGCTTATCAGGGACTAGCGGGAGGGATGAGCAGTTCTTC	CASSLSGTSGRDEQFF
NA	TRBJ1-4	NA	TRBV7-9	TGTGCCAGCAGCTTAGTCACTACAACTAATGAAAAACTGTTTTTT	CASSLVTTTNEKLFF
TRBD1	TRBJ2-7	once	TRBV5-4	TGTGCCAGCAGCATGGACAGGGGGTACGAGCAGTACTTC	CASSMDRGYEQYF
NA	TRBJ2-5	NA	TRBV7-3	TGTGCCAGCAGCCCTGGCTCGCGGGAGACCCAGTACTTC	CASSPGSRETQYF
TRBD2	TRBJ2-7	NA	TRBV5-1	TGCGCCAGCAGCTTGGGTGGCGGGGGGCCAGTCGAGCAGTACTTC	CASSLGGGGPVEQYF
NA	TRBJ1-1	NA	TRBV7-6	TGTGCCAGCAGCTTAGTTCCGGGAGAAGCTTTCTTT	CASSLVPGEAFF
NA	TRBJ1-3	NA	TRBV6-1	TGTGCCAGCTTTAATGGAAACACCATATATTTT	CASFNGNTIYF
NA	TRBJ2-7	NA	TRBV5-1	TGCGCCAGCAGCTTGGATCCGGCAGGGGTCTCGGGAGAGCAGTACTTC	CASSLDPAGVSGEQYF
NA	TRBJ1-5	NA	TRBV2	TGTGCCAGCAACTACCTAGGCAGTCAGGGACCCCAGCATTTT	CASNYLGSQGPQHF
TRBD1	TRBJ1-5	NA	TRBV28	TGTGCCAGCAGTCCGACAGGGGGCGGCAATCAGCCCCAGCATTTT	CASSPTGGGNQPQHF
NA	TRBJ2-3	NA	TRBV5-1	TGCGCCTCTTTCTCTCTAAGCACAGATACGCAGTATTTT	CASFSLSTDTQYF
TRBD2	TRBJ2-1	NA	TRBV2	TGTGCCAGCAGTTTCCGGACTAGCGGGAGGAATGAGCAGTTCTTC	CASSFRTSGRNEQFF
NA	TRBJ1-4	NA	TRBV15	TGTGCCACCAGCAGGGGCGGGGGTAATGAAAAACTGTTTTTT	CATSRGGGNEKLFF
TRBD1	TRBJ1-5	NA	TRBV6-1	TGTGCCAGCAGTGGAGGGACAGGGCCTTATAGCAATCAGCCCCAGCATTTT	CASSGGTGPYSNQPQHF
TRBD2	TRBJ2-1	once	TRBV7-9	TGTGCCAGCAGCTTAACTTCAACTAGCGGTTTTGTTGGTGAGCAGTTCTTC	CASSLTSTSGFVGEQFF